This entry lists 10 T cell receptor beta chains sequenced from one sample in a study of T cells in Graves' hyperthyroidism and ophthalmopathy. RNA transcripts provided the source from which TCR beta CDR3 regions were amplified. A set of HTBI primers served as the primers for a first-round RT-PCR of the TCR CDR3. One entry per CDR3 protein, called by TCRdb with MiXCR from the multiplex PCR reads. The sample includes about 360,000 distinct CDR3 sequences, about 15% of them seen just once. Specimen: blood. The source of these receptors is a woman younger than 30 with Graves' hyperthyroidism that later progressed to Graves' ophthalmopathy.

Concerning this clonotype itself: This may come from a read error, since a much larger clone is one base off. V gene TRBV7-2 combines with J gene TRBJ2-2; 9 positions match TRBD2. The CDR3 has 17 residues. V was clipped by 7 bases and J by 2 bases; unmatched bases: 11. The V gene's germline CDR1 is SGHTA and CDR2 FQGNSA. Here the CDR3 DNA reads TGTGCCAGCAACTGGCGGGGGGGGAGATCAAACACCGGGGAGCTGTTTTTT. This translates into CASNWRGGRSNTGELFF. The full variable domain, rest sourced from reference TRBV7-2 and TRBJ2-2, is GAGVSQSPSNKVTEKGKDVELRCDPISGHTALYWYRQSLGQGLEFLIYFQGNSAPDKSGLPSDRFSAERTGGSVSTLTIQRTQQEDSAVYLCASNWRGGRSNTGELFFGEGSRLTVL.

The sample holds many counts of this clonotype. V is TRBV7-8 and J is TRBJ2-3; 8 bases are a match to TRBD2. This CDR3 has 16 residues. Germline values: CDR1 SGHVS, CDR2 FQNEAQ. The J segment lost 3 bases and the V segment lost 1 base, leaving 6 bases of the junction unmatched. This CDR3 reads CASSLEVAGTTDTQYF. The CDR3 DNA follows: TGTGCCAGCAGCTTAGAGGTAGCGGGAACAACAGATACGCAGTATTTT.

The rearrangement links TRBV6-1 to TRBJ2-6; no definite D call. From germline, CDR1 is MNHNS and CDR2 SASEGT. This CDR3 region has 14 residues. Trimming left V 8 bases short and J 1 base short, with 9 bases between. The CDR3 spells CASCPQSGANVLTF. The CDR3 coding sequence is TGTGCCAGCTGCCCACAGTCTGGGGCCAACGTCCTGACTTTC.

This rearrangement joins TRBV20-1 to TRBJ1-2; 7 bases are shared with TRBD1. The germline gives CDR1 DFQATT, CDR2 SNEGSKA (reference sequence). The CDR3 spans 12 residues. Unmatched junction bases numbered 5, after V lost 5 bases and J lost 5 bases. The CDR3 reads CSAPDRRYGYTF. Written as DNA, the CDR3 is TGCAGTGCTCCGGACAGGAGATATGGCTACACCTTC.

In this sample, this clonotype turned up many times. This chain joins TRBV2 and TRBJ2-1; D is possibly TRBD2 (6 bases). The germline gives CDR1 SNHLY, CDR2 FYNNEI. Between the trimmed V and J ends, which lost 3 bases and 0 bases, there was a span of 12 bases. This CDR3 comprises 16 residues. CDR3 sequence (DNA): TGTGCCAGCAGTGAGTTGGGACTGAGCTCCTACAATGAGCAGTTCTTC. Protein product: CASSELGLSSYNEQFF.

The chain joins TRBV29-1 to TRBJ1-4, with 8 bases identical to TRBD1. There are 17 residues in the CDR3. Germline CDR1 reads SQVTM; CDR2 reads ANQGSEA. After removal of 1 base from V and 7 bases from J, the junction contained 14 bases not matched to a gene. The CDR3 DNA reads as TGCAGCGTTGAAGGCCGGAACCGTCAGGGGGCGTTTGAAAAACTGTTTTTT. Protein: CSVEGRNRQGAFEKLFF.

On this clonotype itself: Possible read error: a much larger clone is one base away. V and J are TRBV20-1 and TRBJ2-7; 7 positions match TRBD1. CDR3 length equals 14 residues. The V gene's germline CDR1 is DFQATT and CDR2 SNEGSKA (reference sequence). The CDR3 loop reads CSARDHTGAYERYF. The CDR3 bases are TGCAGTGCTAGAGATCACACAGGGGCCTACGAGCGGTACTTC.

J is TRBJ2-1 and V is TRBV19, with D perhaps TRBD1 (5 bases). Trimming took off 5 bases at V and 0 bases at J, with 11 bases between the two ends. CDR3 length equals 15 residues. Germline V CDR1 and CDR2: LNHDA, SQIVND (reference sequence). As DNA, the CDR3 is TGTGCCAGTAGTGACAGACCTAGCTCCTACAATGAGCAGTTCTTC. It encodes CASSDRPSSYNEQFF.

The chain uses TRBV10-3 and TRBJ2-7, with 8 bases identical to TRBD1. V gave up 4 bases and J gave up 2 bases; unmatched junction bases: 10. The CDR3 covers 16 residues. CDR1 and CDR2 (germline): ENHRY, SYGVKD. The CDR3 sequence is CAISGGDRSTTYEQYF. For the CDR3, the DNA is TGTGCCATCAGTGGGGGGGACAGGTCGACGACCTACGAGCAGTACTTC.

The chain carries TRBV5-4 and TRBJ2-7; the D gene is possibly TRBD1 (6 bases). Trimming took 4 bases from V and 5 from J, leaving 16 bases between them. The CDR3 totals 14 residues. Germline-derived CDR1 and CDR2 are SGHNT and YYREEE (reference sequence). The CDR3 loop reads CASSPRLAGDEQYF. The CDR3 bases are TGTGCCAGCAGCCCGAGACTGGCAGGGGACGAGCAGTACTTC.